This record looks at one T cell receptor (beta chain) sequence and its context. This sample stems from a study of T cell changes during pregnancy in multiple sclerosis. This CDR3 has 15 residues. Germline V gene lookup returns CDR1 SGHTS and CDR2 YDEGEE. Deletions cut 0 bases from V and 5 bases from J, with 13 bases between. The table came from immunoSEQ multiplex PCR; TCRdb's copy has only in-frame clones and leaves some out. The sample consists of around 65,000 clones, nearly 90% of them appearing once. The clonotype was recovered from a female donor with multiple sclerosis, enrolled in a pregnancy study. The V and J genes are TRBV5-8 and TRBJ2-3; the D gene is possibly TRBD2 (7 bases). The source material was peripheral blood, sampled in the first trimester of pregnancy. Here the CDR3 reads CASSLVQGRVDTQYF. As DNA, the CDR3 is TGTGCCAGCAGCTTGGTTCAGGGGAGGGTAGATACGCAGTATTTT.